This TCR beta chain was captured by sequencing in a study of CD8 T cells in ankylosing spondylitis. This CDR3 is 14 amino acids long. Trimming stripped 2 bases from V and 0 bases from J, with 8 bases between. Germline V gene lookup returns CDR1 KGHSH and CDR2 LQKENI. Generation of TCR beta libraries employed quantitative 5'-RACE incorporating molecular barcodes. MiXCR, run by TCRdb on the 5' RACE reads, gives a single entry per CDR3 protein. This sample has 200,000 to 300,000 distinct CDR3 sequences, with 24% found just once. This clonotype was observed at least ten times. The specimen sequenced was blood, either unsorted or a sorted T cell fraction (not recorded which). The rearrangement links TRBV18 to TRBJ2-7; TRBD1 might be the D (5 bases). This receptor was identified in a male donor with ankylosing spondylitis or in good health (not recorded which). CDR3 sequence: CASSPTGNSYEQYF. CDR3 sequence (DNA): TGTGCCAGCTCACCAACAGGAAACTCCTACGAGCAGTACTTC.